The source of this TCR beta chain is a study of blood T cells in healthy people across ages. Study-wide findings and caveats: No conclusive comparison of naive versus antigen-experienced cells was possible with unsorted PBMCs. More naive CD4+ cells and higher diversity were found in long-lived than in aged donors.

About this clonotype itself: Antigen: not known. Just one base apart from a much larger clone, this may be a read error.

V shed 4 bases and J shed 2 bases, with 10 bases lying between them. The length of the CDR3 is 14 residues. The germline V gene has CDR1 SGHTA and CDR2 FQGNSA. A J-beta primer mix and a sample-barcoded 5' primer were used in a second PCR of roughly 7 to 12 cycles. TCRdb re-analysed the 5' RACE reads in MiXCR, keeping a single row per CDR3 protein. The data show some 1.5 million distinct CDR3 sequences, approximately 30% seen once. The receptor's source is a woman in her thirties in good health. Sequenced input: blood. The chain has TRBV7-2 and TRBJ2-3; D call uncertain. This chain's CDR3 is CASSSEWSTDTQYF. For the CDR3, the DNA is TGTGCCAGCAGCTCTGAGTGGTCCACAGATACGCAGTATTTT.